This entry concerns a single T cell receptor beta chain. Its cognate antigen is unknown. The same CDR3 arises from other DNA sequences in this sample as well. V was pared by 0 bases and J by 8 bases, with 10 bases between. Germline V CDR1 and CDR2: GTSNPN, SVGIG (reference sequence). This CDR3 is built from 13 residues. Sequenced by immunoSEQ multiplex PCR; TCRdb stores in-frame clones only, minus some. The profile covers under 50,000 clones, with about 89% appearing a single time and about 4% taken by the ten largest. This sample stems from a study of neoadjuvant nivolumab and ipilimumab in lung cancer. General study findings and limits: Resected-tumor TCR richness correlated positively with pretherapy blood richness. From pretherapy to surgery, tumor richness and clonality rose with dual therapy.

This chain uses TRBV30 with TRBJ1-4; maybe TRBD1 (5 bases). The TCR was taken from an adult with non-small cell lung cancer. Some clones in this sample may be carry-over from other donors' samples. This specimen consisted of blood, obtained before neoadjuvant nivolumab, alone or with ipilimumab. Here the CDR3 DNA reads TGTGCCTGGAGTGTACTCGGGGGGGAAAAACTGTTTTTT. This translates into CAWSVLGGEKLFF.